In this sample, the clone carrying this T cell receptor beta chain turned up many times. The antigen remains unidentified. The germline gene is not matched at one end of the junction; a read error may be the cause. Time point indicated: pre-sensitization, week 0. The treatment here: therapeutic diphenylcyclopropenone sensitization with weekly scalp DPC. The entry originates in a study of human T cells and chemical hapten exposure. The study's findings and limits: Significantly greater numbers of large CDR3 similarity clusters came from expanded TCRs than from controls.

TCRdb recomputed calls from the RACE reads with MiXCR, one row per CDR3 protein. The profile shows roughly 100,000 distinct CDR3 sequences, 8% to 10% of them singletons. Germline assignment: CDR1 SGHRS and CDR2 YFSETQ. The CDR3 has 18 amino acids. Sequenced material: whole blood, taken in connection with sensitization to the hapten diphenylcyclopropenone (DPC). The J gene is TRBJ1-1, the V gene TRBV5-1, with 8 bases identical to TRBD1. The sequence came from a woman aged 40 to 49 with alopecia areata. Some clones in this sample may be carry-over from other donors' samples. The CDR3 nucleotides are TGCGCCAGCAACTTGGGAGTGTCGAGGACAGGGATAAACACTGAAGCTTTCTTT. This codes for CASNLGVSRTGINTEAFF.